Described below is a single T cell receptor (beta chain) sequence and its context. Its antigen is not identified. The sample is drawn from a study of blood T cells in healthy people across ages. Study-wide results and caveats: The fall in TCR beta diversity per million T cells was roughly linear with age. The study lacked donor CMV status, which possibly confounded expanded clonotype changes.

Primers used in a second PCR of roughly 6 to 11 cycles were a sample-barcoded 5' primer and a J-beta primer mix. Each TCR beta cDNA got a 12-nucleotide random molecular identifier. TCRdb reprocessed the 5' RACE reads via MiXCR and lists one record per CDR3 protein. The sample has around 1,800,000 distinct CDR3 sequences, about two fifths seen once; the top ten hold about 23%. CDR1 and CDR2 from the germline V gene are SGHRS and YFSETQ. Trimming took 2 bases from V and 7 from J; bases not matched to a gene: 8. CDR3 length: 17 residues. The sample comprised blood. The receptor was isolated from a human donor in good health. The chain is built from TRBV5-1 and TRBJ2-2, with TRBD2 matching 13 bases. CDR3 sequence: CASSFGLAGERNGELFF. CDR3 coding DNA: TGCGCCAGCAGCTTTGGACTAGCGGGGGAACGGAACGGGGAGCTGTTTTTT.